This T cell receptor (beta chain) emerged from a study of T-cell memory formation after mild COVID-19. This clonotype came up a few times. TCRdb re-derived calls from the 5' RACE reads in MiXCR, one entry per CDR3 protein. The sample has fewer than 600,000 distinct CDR3 sequences, less than 25% seen once. Germline V gene data show CDR1 as DFQATT and CDR2 as SNEGSKA (reference sequence). This CDR3 comprises 16 residues. V dropped 1 base and J dropped 5 bases, with 15 bases sitting between them. The chain recombines TRBV20-1 with TRBJ1-6; a possible D gene is TRBD1 (5 bases). The receptor was isolated from an adult woman who had mild COVID-19 (a few samples of this study predate the infection). Cell type and time point are not known. Sequencing used PBMCs or a T cell subset sorted from them (not recorded which). DNA for the CDR3: TGCAGTGCTAGAGGAGGGACGGCTACGGATAATTCACCCCTCCACTTT. Translating it yields CSARGGTATDNSPLHF.